This TCR beta chain was identified during a study of blood T cell repertoires in COVID-19. At the level of the study: T cells, B-cell-depleted T cells, or PBMCs supplied cDNA or gDNA.

The CDR3 is 13 residues long. The V gene's germline CDR1 is SGHRS and CDR2 YFSETQ. V gave up 0 bases and J gave up 0 bases, with 4 bases separating them. For this clone: The sample contains more than one DNA sequence encoding this CDR3.

This table comes from immunoSEQ multiplex PCR, and its TCRdb copy is limited to in-frame clones, with some not included. The table records about 220,000 clones, about 88% of them present only once. Enrollees, about 18 to 89 years old, lived in roughly 24 US areas. Donors in Cohort 3 who had recovered were those with two negative PCRs, healthcare professional clearance, or resolution of their symptoms. The clonotype originates from a woman aged 25 to 39 who had recovered from COVID-19. V and J are TRBV5-1 and TRBJ2-7; D gene uncertain. Sequencing was done on a sample of PBMCs or T cells enriched from blood (not recorded which). The CDR3 nucleotides read TGCGCCAGCAGCTTGGACAACTCCTACGAGCAGTACTTC. Residues: CASSLDNSYEQYF.